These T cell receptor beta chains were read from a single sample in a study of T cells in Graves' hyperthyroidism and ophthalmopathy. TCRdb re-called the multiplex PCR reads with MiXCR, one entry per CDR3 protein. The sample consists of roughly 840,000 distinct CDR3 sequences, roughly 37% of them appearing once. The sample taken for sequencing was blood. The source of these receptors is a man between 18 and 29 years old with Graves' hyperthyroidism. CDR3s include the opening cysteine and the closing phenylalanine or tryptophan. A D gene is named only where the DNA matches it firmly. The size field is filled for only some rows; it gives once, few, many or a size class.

CDR3nt: TGTGCCAGCAGCCAAGGTTGGGTAGCGGGGCTACAAGAGACCCAGTACTTC
CDR3aa: CASSQGWVAGLQETQYF
j_gene: TRBJ2-5
v_gene: TRBV7-9
len: 17
d_gene: TRBD2
abundance: .

CDR3nt: TGCAGTGCTAGACCCACAGGGATAGAGGGTGAAAAACTGTTTTTT
CDR3aa: CSARPTGIEGEKLFF
j_gene: TRBJ1-4
v_gene: TRBV20-1
len: 15
d_gene: .
abundance: few

CDR3nt: TGTGCCAGCAGTTTAGGAGCAGGGGGGAATTCACCCCTCCACTTT
CDR3aa: CASSLGAGGNSPLHF
j_gene: TRBJ1-6
v_gene: TRBV12-3/TRBV12-4
len: 15
d_gene: TRBD1
abundance: .

CDR3nt: TGTGCCAGCAGATTTAACACCGGGGAGCTGTTTTTT
CDR3aa: CASRFNTGELFF
j_gene: TRBJ2-2
v_gene: TRBV2
len: 12
d_gene: .
abundance: many

CDR3nt: TGTGCCAGCAGCAAAGGGACGGGGACTAGCGGGTTCTACGAGCAGTACTTC
CDR3aa: CASSKGTGTSGFYEQYF
j_gene: TRBJ2-7
v_gene: TRBV11-1
len: 17
d_gene: TRBD2
abundance: .

CDR3nt: TGCGCCAGCAGATCAGGGACAGGGGCCCTCAATCAGCCCCAGCATTTT
CDR3aa: CASRSGTGALNQPQHF
j_gene: TRBJ1-5
v_gene: TRBV10-2
len: 16
d_gene: TRBD1
abundance: many

CDR3nt: TGTGCCACCGGGACAGGGAGAGCCAATCAGCCCCAGCATTTT
CDR3aa: CATGTGRANQPQHF
j_gene: TRBJ1-5
v_gene: TRBV10-3
len: 14
d_gene: TRBD1
abundance: .

CDR3nt: TGCAGTGCTAGAGGGGGTAGGGGTTCGACCTACGAGCAGTACTTC
CDR3aa: CSARGGRGSTYEQYF
j_gene: TRBJ2-7
v_gene: TRBV20-1
len: 15
d_gene: .
abundance: few

CDR3nt: TGTGCCAGCCAGCCCCCAGGGACAGCTTTCTTT
CDR3aa: CASQPPGTAFF
j_gene: TRBJ1-1
v_gene: TRBV6-5
len: 11
d_gene: .
abundance: .

CDR3nt: TGCAGTGCCCCACCCCCCCGGGGAAACTATGGCTACACCTTC
CDR3aa: CSAPPPRGNYGYTF
j_gene: TRBJ1-2
v_gene: TRBV20-1
len: 14
d_gene: .
abundance: many

CDR3nt: TGTGCCAGCGTTGAAGGGGCCGGCCAGGGGAACACCGGGGAGCTGTTTTTT
CDR3aa: CASVEGAGQGNTGELFF
j_gene: TRBJ2-2
v_gene: TRBV25-1
len: 17
d_gene: .
abundance: .

CDR3nt: TGCAGCATAGGGGGGGGCGAGACAGAAGGCTACACCTTC
CDR3aa: CSIGGGETEGYTF
j_gene: TRBJ1-2
v_gene: TRBV29-1
len: 13
d_gene: .
abundance: .

CDR3nt: TGTGCCACCAGACCAGGACAGGGAGAAAGCAATCAGCCCCAGCATTTT
CDR3aa: CATRPGQGESNQPQHF
j_gene: TRBJ1-5
v_gene: TRBV10-3
len: 16
d_gene: TRBD1
abundance: many

CDR3nt: TGTGCCAGCTCCCCCCGGAAGTTGCAGCCCCAGCATTTT
CDR3aa: CASSPRKLQPQHF
j_gene: TRBJ1-5
v_gene: TRBV12-3/TRBV12-4
len: 13
d_gene: .
abundance: .

CDR3nt: TGTGCCAGTAGTATAGGAGACAGGGACAACACTGAAGCTTTCTTT
CDR3aa: CASSIGDRDNTEAFF
j_gene: TRBJ1-1
v_gene: TRBV19
len: 15
d_gene: TRBD1
abundance: many

CDR3nt: TGCGCCAGCAGCCAAGGGGGTGTGGGAGGGGTGGACGCTTTCTTT
CDR3aa: CASSQGGVGGVDAFF
j_gene: TRBJ1-1
v_gene: TRBV7-9
len: 15
d_gene: .
abundance: once

CDR3nt: TGTGCCAGCAGCCAAATGACAGGGATCACTGAAGCTTTCTTT
CDR3aa: CASSQMTGITEAFF
j_gene: TRBJ1-1
v_gene: TRBV25-1
len: 14
d_gene: TRBD1
abundance: .

CDR3nt: TGTGCCAGCAGCGTAGGGGGGGGCCGGACCTACGAGCAGTACTTC
CDR3aa: CASSVGGGRTYEQYF
j_gene: TRBJ2-7
v_gene: TRBV9
len: 15
d_gene: .
abundance: many